These T cell receptor beta chains were read from a single sample in a study of T cell clones after liver transplantation. Assay used: immunoSEQ multiplex PCR; TCRdb lists only in-frame clones, some missing. The table has 53,000 or so clones, approximately 88% seen once. This specimen was CD4+ T cells from blood, taken before liver transplant. These receptors were obtained from a human donor who received a liver transplant. Both conserved end residues are part of each CDR3. D genes are given only for firm matches. Clone size is shown for a subset of rows, as once, few, many or a class of expanded clone.

clone size | CDR3 length | J gene | D gene | V gene | CDR3 protein | CDR3 DNA
once | 16 | TRBJ2-1 | . | TRBV10-3 | CAISERGSGSYNEQFF | TGTGCCATCAGTGAACGAGGGTCGGGGTCCTACAATGAGCAGTTCTTC
once | 16 | TRBJ2-1 | . | TRBV7-6 | CASSLERPSRYGEQFF | TGTGCCAGCAGCTTAGAACGGCCCAGCAGATATGGTGAGCAGTTCTTC
. | 13 | TRBJ2-1 | . | TRBV2 | CASAADGTPEQFF | TGTGCCAGCGCCGCTGACGGAACCCCCGAGCAGTTCTTC
. | 15 | TRBJ2-7 | . | TRBV30 | CAWSVLGLGTYEQYF | TGTGCCTGGAGTGTATTGGGACTGGGGACCTACGAGCAGTACTTC
. | 16 | TRBJ2-4 | TRBD1 | TRBV7-3 | CASSPQGVQAKNIQYF | TGTGCCAGCAGCCCACAGGGGGTTCAAGCCAAAAACATTCAGTACTTC
. | 17 | TRBJ2-5 | . | TRBV13 | CASSLLGTTLYQETQYF | TGTGCCAGCAGCTTATTAGGGACCACCTTGTACCAAGAGACCCAGTACTTC
large | 15 | TRBJ2-2 | TRBD1 | TRBV19 | CASSPGTGYTGELFF | TGTGCCAGTAGTCCAGGGACAGGATACACCGGGGAGCTGTTTTTT
few | 18 | TRBJ2-3 | TRBD2 | TRBV5-4 | CASSSGGGGAFRTDTQYF | TGTGCCAGCAGCTCGGGTGGCGGGGGGGCATTCCGCACAGATACGCAGTATTTT
. | 14 | TRBJ2-3 | . | TRBV6-4 | CASSPISNTDTQYF | TGTGCCAGCAGTCCTATATCTAACACAGATACGCAGTATTTT
few | 13 | TRBJ1-2 | . | TRBV5-6 | CASSPGTNYGYTF | TGTGCCAGCAGCCCCGGGACAAACTATGGCTACACCTTC
. | 13 | TRBJ1-1 | . | TRBV5-1 | CASSLGVDTEAFF | TGCGCCAGCAGCTTGGGAGTGGACACTGAAGCTTTCTTT
. | 15 | TRBJ2-1 | TRBD2 | TRBV6-6 | CASSYSAGDYNEQFF | TGTGCCAGCAGTTATTCGGCGGGAGACTACAATGAGCAGTTCTTC
. | 15 | TRBJ2-3 | . | TRBV4-2 | CASSQGLASPDTQYF | TGTGCCAGCAGCCAAGGTCTAGCGAGTCCAGATACGCAGTATTTT
. | 15 | TRBJ2-5 | . | TRBV5-1 | CASSPIPFPPETQYF | TGCGCCAGCAGCCCGATCCCCTTCCCACCGGAGACCCAGTACTTC
many | 13 | TRBJ1-5 | . | TRBV19 | CATAHRGNQPQHF | TGTGCCACCGCACACAGGGGCAATCAGCCCCAGCATTTT
. | 15 | TRBJ2-1 | . | TRBV12-5 | CASGPNRGSYNEQFF | TGTGCTAGTGGTCCAAATAGGGGCTCCTACAATGAGCAGTTCTTC
. | 14 | TRBJ1-5 | . | TRBV19 | CASSILGGSQPQHF | TGTGCCAGTAGTATATTAGGGGGGAGTCAGCCCCAGCATTTT
. | 11 | TRBJ2-7 | . | TRBV20-1 | CSARGAYEQYF | TGCAGTGCAAGGGGGGCCTACGAGCAGTACTTC
. | 16 | TRBJ2-5 | TRBD2 | TRBV11-2 | CASSLLPRGVRETQYF | TGTGCCAGCAGCTTATTACCGCGGGGGGTTCGAGAGACCCAGTACTTC
once | 14 | TRBJ1-2 | . | TRBV15 | CATTPGRINYGYTF | TGTGCCACCACCCCCGGACGGATTAACTATGGCTACACCTTC
few | 13 | TRBJ1-2 | . | TRBV7-2 | CASSLQGGSGYTF | TGTGCCAGCAGCCTCCAAGGAGGTTCTGGCTACACCTTC
once | 13 | TRBJ2-7 | TRBD2 | TRBV5-4 | CASGVPGGYEQYF | TGTGCCAGCGGGGTTCCGGGGGGCTACGAGCAGTACTTC
. | 15 | TRBJ1-2 | TRBD1 | TRBV7-9 | CASSFGQGESYGYTF | TGTGCCAGCAGCTTCGGACAGGGAGAGTCGTATGGCTACACCTTC
. | 15 | TRBJ2-3 | . | TRBV27 | CASTLQDPSTDTQYF | TGTGCCAGCACCTTACAGGATCCTAGCACAGATACGCAGTATTTT
. | 16 | TRBJ2-1 | TRBD2 | TRBV4-3 | CASSQTRGGSYNEQFF | TGCGCCAGCAGCCAAACGCGGGGGGGCTCCTACAATGAGCAGTTCTTC
. | 14 | TRBJ2-3 | . | TRBV7-3 | CASSLDGNQDTQYF | TGTGCCAGCAGCTTAGATGGTAATCAAGATACGCAGTATTTT
. | 14 | TRBJ2-2 | . | TRBV7-7 | CASSSGQNTGELFF | TGTGCTAGCAGCTCAGGACAGAACACCGGGGAGCTGTTTTTT
. | 14 | TRBJ1-1 | . | TRBV18 | CASSQTPPNTEAFF | TGTGCCAGCTCACAAACTCCCCCGAACACTGAAGCTTTCTTT
. | 15 | TRBJ2-3 | TRBD2 | TRBV15 | CATSRGGSGTDTQYF | TGTGCCACCAGCAGAGGCGGGAGTGGAACAGATACGCAGTATTTT
. | 14 | TRBJ1-2 | TRBD1 | TRBV7-9 | CASSSPTGHHGYTF | TGTGCCAGCAGCTCACCGACAGGGCATCATGGCTACACCTTC
. | 13 | TRBJ2-5 | . | TRBV30 | CASAGGNQETQYF | TGTGCCTCCGCAGGCGGGAATCAAGAGACCCAGTACTTC
. | 15 | TRBJ1-2 | TRBD1 | TRBV14 | CASSPLGTGNYGYTF | TGTGCCAGCAGCCCACTAGGGACAGGAAACTATGGCTACACCTTC
. | 16 | TRBJ1-4 | . | TRBV5-4 | CASSVGGAATNEKLFF | TGTGCCAGCAGCGTGGGCGGGGCTGCAACTAATGAAAAACTGTTTTTT
. | 16 | TRBJ2-3 | . | TRBV9 | CASSVGAGRSTDTQYF | TGTGCCAGCAGCGTAGGGGCGGGGAGAAGCACAGATACGCAGTATTTT
. | 16 | TRBJ2-5 | TRBD2 | TRBV7-7 | CASSLGTSGAEETQYF | TGTGCCAGCAGCCTGGGGACTAGCGGGGCCGAAGAGACCCAGTACTTC